This T cell receptor beta chain is from a study of blood T cell repertoires in COVID-19. The overall study: The samples span acute and convalescent COVID-19 from the United States, Italy and Spain. T cells, B-cell-depleted T cells, or PBMCs supplied cDNA or gDNA.

Original data processing: Reference gene primer amplification in the assay estimated nucleated cell counts. This table comes from immunoSEQ multiplex PCR, and its TCRdb copy is limited to in-frame clones, with some not included. V, J and clone size were drawn from that table, and D and trimming were deduced from the DNA. The sample lists more than 200,000 clones, approximately 80% occurring once. The CDR3 consists of 17 residues. Germline V CDR1 and CDR2: KGHSH, LQKENI. Trimming stripped 5 bases from V and 0 bases from J, with 17 bases between. The V call is TRBV18, the J call TRBJ1-3; D may be TRBD1 (5 bases). The sequenced sample consisted of peripheral blood. The TCR originated in a man in his forties with acute or convalescent COVID-19. This CDR3 reads CASSSSTGPYSGNTIYF. The CDR3 DNA reads as TGTGCCAGCTCATCTAGTACAGGCCCCTACTCTGGAAACACCATATATTTT.